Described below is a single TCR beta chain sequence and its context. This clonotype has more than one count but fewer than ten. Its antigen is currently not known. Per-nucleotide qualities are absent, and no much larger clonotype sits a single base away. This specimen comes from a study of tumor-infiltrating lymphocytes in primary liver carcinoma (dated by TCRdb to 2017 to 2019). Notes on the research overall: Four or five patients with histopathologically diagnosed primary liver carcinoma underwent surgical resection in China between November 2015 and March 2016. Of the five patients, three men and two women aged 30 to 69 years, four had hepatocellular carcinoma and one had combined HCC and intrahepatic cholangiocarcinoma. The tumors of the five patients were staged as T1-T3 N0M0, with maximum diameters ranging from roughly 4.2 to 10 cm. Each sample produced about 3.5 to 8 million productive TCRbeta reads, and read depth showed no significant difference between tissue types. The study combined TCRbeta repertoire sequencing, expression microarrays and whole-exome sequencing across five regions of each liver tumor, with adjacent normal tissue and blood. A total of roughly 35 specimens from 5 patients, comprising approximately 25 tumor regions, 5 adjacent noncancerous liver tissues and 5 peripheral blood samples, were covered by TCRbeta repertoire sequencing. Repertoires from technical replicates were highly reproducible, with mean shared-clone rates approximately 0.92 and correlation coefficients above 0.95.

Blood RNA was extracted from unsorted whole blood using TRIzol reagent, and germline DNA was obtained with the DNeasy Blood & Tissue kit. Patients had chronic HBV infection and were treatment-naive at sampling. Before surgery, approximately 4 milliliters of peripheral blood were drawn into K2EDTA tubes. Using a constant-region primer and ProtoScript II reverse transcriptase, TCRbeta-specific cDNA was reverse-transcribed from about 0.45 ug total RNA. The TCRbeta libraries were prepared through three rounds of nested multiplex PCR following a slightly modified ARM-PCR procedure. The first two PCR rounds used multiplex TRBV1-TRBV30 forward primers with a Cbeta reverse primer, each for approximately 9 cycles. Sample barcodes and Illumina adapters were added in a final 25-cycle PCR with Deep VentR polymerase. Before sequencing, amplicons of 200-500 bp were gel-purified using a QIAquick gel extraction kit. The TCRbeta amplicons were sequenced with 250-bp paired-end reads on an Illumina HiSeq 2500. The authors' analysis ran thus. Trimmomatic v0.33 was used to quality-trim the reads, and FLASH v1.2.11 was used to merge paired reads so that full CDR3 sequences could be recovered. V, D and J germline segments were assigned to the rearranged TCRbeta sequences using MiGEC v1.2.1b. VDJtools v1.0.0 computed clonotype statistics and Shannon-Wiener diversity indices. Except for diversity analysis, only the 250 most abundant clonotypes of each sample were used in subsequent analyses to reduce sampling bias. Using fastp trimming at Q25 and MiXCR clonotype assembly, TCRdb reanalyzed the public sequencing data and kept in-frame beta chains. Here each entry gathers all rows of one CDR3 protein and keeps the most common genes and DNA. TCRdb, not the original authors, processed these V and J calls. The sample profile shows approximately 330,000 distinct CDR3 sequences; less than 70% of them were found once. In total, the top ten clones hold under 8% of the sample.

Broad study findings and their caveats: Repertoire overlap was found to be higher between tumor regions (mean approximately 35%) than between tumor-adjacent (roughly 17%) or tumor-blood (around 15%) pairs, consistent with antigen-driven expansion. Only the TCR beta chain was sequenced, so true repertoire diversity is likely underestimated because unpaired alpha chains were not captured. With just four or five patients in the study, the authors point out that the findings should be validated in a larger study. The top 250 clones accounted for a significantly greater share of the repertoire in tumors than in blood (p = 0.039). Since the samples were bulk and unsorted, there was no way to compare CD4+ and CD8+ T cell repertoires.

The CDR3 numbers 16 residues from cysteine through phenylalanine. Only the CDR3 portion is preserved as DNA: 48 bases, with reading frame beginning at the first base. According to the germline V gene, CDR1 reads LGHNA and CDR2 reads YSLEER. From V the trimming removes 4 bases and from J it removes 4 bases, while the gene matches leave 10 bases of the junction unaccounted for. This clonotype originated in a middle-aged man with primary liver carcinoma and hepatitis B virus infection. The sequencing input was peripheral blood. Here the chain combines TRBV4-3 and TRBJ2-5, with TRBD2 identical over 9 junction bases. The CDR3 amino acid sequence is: CASSPGSGRRRETQYF. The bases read TGCGCCAGCAGCCCCGGGAGCGGGAGGAGGAGAGAGACCCAGTACTTC.